Below, 26 T cell receptor beta chains from the same sample are listed, as sequenced in a study of follicular helper T cells after annual influenza vaccination. As to time point: 2014-2015 season, pre-vaccination. Assay used: immunoSEQ multiplex PCR; TCRdb lists only in-frame clones, some missing. The sample has 3,000 or so clones, approximately 79% seen once. This sample comprised CXCR5+ CD38- circulating T follicular helper cells from blood, obtained on the day of influenza vaccination. Regarding subset: circulating Tfh, non-naive CD4+CXCR5+PD-1+ (ICOS+CD38+ or ICOS-CD38-). The receptors come from an adult who received the influenza vaccine.

V gene TRBV11-1 combines with J gene TRBJ2-7; tentatively, D is TRBD2 (5 bases). Deletions cut 2 bases from V and 8 bases from J, with 19 bases between. The CDR3 loop spans 15 amino acids. The germline CDR1 and CDR2 sequences are SGHAT and FQDESV (reference sequence). CDR3 sequence reads: CASSLRGQVAPKQYF. CDR3 nucleotide sequence: TGTGCCAGCAGCTTACGGGGTCAGGTGGCGCCCAAGCAGTACTTC.

This clone was seen a single time. The rearrangement joins TRBV5-1 to TRBJ1-1, with D unclear. Per the germline V gene, CDR1 is SGHRS and CDR2 is YFSETQ. V lost 1 base to trimming and J lost 3 bases, with 13 bases between them. The CDR3 sequence is 15 residues long. The CDR3 DNA reads as TGCGCCAGCAGCTTGTCCGGGGAGGGATACACTGAAGCTTTCTTT. This translates into CASSLSGEGYTEAFF.

The chain employs TRBV7-2 and TRBJ2-3, with 12 nucleotides matching TRBD2. With 5 bases clipped from V and 5 bases from J, the junction kept 8 bases outside the gene matches. CDR1 is SGHTA and CDR2 is FQGNSA in the germline V gene. The length of the CDR3 is 16 residues. CDR3 sequence reads: CASSPLAGGRRDTQYF. For the CDR3, the DNA is TGTGCCAGCAGCCCCCTAGCGGGGGGGCGGAGAGATACGCAGTATTTT.

The V call is TRBV11-1, the J call TRBJ2-7; no clear D. This CDR3 is built from 14 residues. V dropped 0 bases and J dropped 3 bases, with 9 bases sitting between them. Germline V CDR1 and CDR2: SGHAT, FQDESV (reference sequence). CDR3 sequence: CASSLASTDYEQYF. The CDR3 coding sequence is TGTGCCAGCAGCTTAGCCTCGACCGACTACGAGCAGTACTTC.

The genes are TRBV6-5 and TRBJ1-1, with 8 bases matching TRBD1. The germline CDR1 and CDR2 sequences are MNHEY and SVGAGI. CDR3 size: 14 residues. V dropped 5 bases and J dropped 0; count of bases not matched to a gene: 2. The CDR3: CASSAGGVNTEAFF. The CDR3 DNA sequence: TGTGCCAGCAGTGCAGGGGGCGTGAACACTGAAGCTTTCTTT.

This clone was counted a single time. This sequence joins TRBV6-1 and TRBJ1-2; TRBD1 matches 7 bases. Per germline, CDR1 MNHNS and CDR2 SASEGT. V shed 3 bases and J 2 bases; nucleotides not matched to a gene: 6. There are 15 residues in the CDR3. As DNA, the CDR3 is TGTGCCAGCAGTGAGTCGGGACAGCGGAACTATGGCTACACCTTC. Protein: CASSESGQRNYGYTF.

V is TRBV4-3 and J is TRBJ1-2; 7 bases are a match to TRBD1. CDR1 LGHNA and CDR2 YSLEER come from the germline V gene. The CDR3 consists of 16 residues. The V gene end was trimmed by 1 base and the J gene end by 4 bases; junction bases not matched to a gene: 9. CDR3 nucleotide sequence: TGCGCCAGCAGCCAAGCCGAAAAGGGACAGATCTATGGCTACACCTTC. Its protein is CASSQAEKGQIYGYTF.

The V and J genes are TRBV15 and TRBJ1-2; a weak D match, TRBD1 (5 bases). The CDR3 has 15 amino acids. Germline CDR1 reads LNHNV; CDR2 reads YYDKDF (reference sequence). Trimming cost V 0 bases and J 4 bases, with 12 bases left between them. The CDR3 is CATSRDRVSSYGYTF. DNA for the CDR3: TGTGCCACCAGCAGAGACAGGGTTAGTAGCTATGGCTACACCTTC. The complete variable domain, with remaining parts taken from reference TRBV15 and TRBJ1-2, reads DAMVIQNPRYQVTQFGKPVTLSCSQTLNHNVMYWYQQKSSQAPKLLFHYYDKDFNNEADTPDNFQSRRPNTSFCFLDIRSPGLGDTAMYLCATSRDRVSSYGYTFGSGTRLTVV.

The V gene is TRBV5-4, the J gene TRBJ1-1; TRBD1 aligns across 9 bases. The J segment lost 11 bases and the V segment lost 4 bases, leaving 15 bases of the junction unmatched. The CDR3 loop spans 15 amino acids. In germline, CDR1 is SGHNT, CDR2 YYREEE (reference sequence). The CDR3: CASSLQQGARQSAFF. As DNA, the CDR3 is TGTGCCAGCAGCCTACAACAGGGGGCGAGACAAAGCGCTTTCTTT. The whole variable domain, filled in from reference TRBV5-4 and TRBJ1-1, reads ETGVTQSPTHLIKTRGQQVTLRCSSQSGHNTVSWYQQALGQGPQFIFQYYREEENGRGNFPPRFSGLQFPNYSSELNVNALELDDSALYLCASSLQQGARQSAFFGQGTRLTVV.

V and J are TRBV19 and TRBJ1-5; D is perhaps TRBD1 (6 bases). The V end was cut by 4 bases, the J end by 7 bases, with 11 bases between. Looked up from germline, CDR1 is LNHDA and CDR2 is SQIVND (reference sequence). The length of the CDR3 is 13 residues. In nucleotides, the CDR3 is TGTGCCAGTAGTAAAGATGACAGGCAGCCCCAGCATTTT. It is translated as CASSKDDRQPQHF.

The rearrangement uses TRBV7-9 and TRBJ2-1; the match to TRBD2 covers 9 bases. The V gene's germline CDR1 is SEHNR and CDR2 FQNEAQ (reference sequence). The CDR3 consists of 14 residues. V trimming: 5 bases; J trimming: 5 bases; junction bases outside the gene matches: 4. CDR3 bases: TGTGCCAGCAGCGCGGGGGGGCGCGACAATGAGCAGTTCTTC. This translates into CASSAGGRDNEQFF.

The gene calls are TRBV27 and TRBJ2-2; tentatively, D is TRBD1 (6 bases). V was trimmed by 5 bases and J by 0 bases, leaving 25 bases between them. The CDR3 totals 20 residues. Per germline, CDR1 MNHEY and CDR2 SMNVEV (reference sequence). Here the CDR3 reads CASSLHSVGRGPANTGELFF. In DNA, the CDR3 is TGTGCCAGCAGTCTTCACTCCGTGGGCAGGGGTCCCGCGAACACCGGGGAGCTGTTTTTT.

V is TRBV29-1 and J is TRBJ2-3, with D possibly being TRBD2 (7 bases). CDR3 length: 12 amino acids. The V gene's germline CDR1 is SQVTM and CDR2 ANQGSEA. Trimming left V 6 bases short and J 6 bases short, with 13 bases between. The CDR3 sequence is CSVEEGGDTQYF. CDR3 in DNA: TGCAGCGTCGAGGAGGGGGGGGATACGCAGTATTTT.

The chain is built from TRBV7-2 and TRBJ2-3, with D perhaps assigned TRBD1 or TRBD2 (6 bases each). Germline V CDR1 and CDR2: SGHTA, FQGNSA. This CDR3 is built from 14 residues. Deletions cut 5 bases from V and 4 bases from J, with 13 bases between. In nucleotides, the CDR3 is TGTGCCAGCAGCGAAGAGGGGGGACCAGATACGCAGTATTTT. Protein product: CASSEEGGPDTQYF.

The chain employs TRBV7-9 and TRBJ2-2; TRBD1 matches at 9 bases. Germline V lookup: CDR1 SEHNR, CDR2 FQNEAQ (reference sequence). CDR3 size: 15 residues. With V trimmed by 4 bases and J by 2 bases, 2 bases remained unmatched. The CDR3: CASSSGQGNTGELFF. The CDR3 nucleotides read TGTGCCAGCAGCTCGGGACAGGGCAACACCGGGGAGCTGTTTTTT.

This chain uses TRBV5-1 with TRBJ1-6, with 11 bases identical to TRBD1. This CDR3 is built from 18 residues. The ends lost 3 bases at V and 5 bases at J; junction bases unmatched: 10. Germline values: CDR1 SGHRS, CDR2 YFSETQ. The CDR3 DNA reads TGCGCCAGCAGCTCGACTGTCGGGACAGGGGGGGATAATTCACCCCTCCACTTT. It translates to CASSSTVGTGGDNSPLHF.

The chain combines TRBV9 with TRBJ1-4; D call uncertain. The CDR3 has 13 amino acids. Germline V CDR1 and CDR2: SGDLS, YYNGEE. Trimming pared 9 bases from V and 5 bases from J, leaving 14 bases between. CDR3 sequence reads: CATTLAVNEKLFF. CDR3 nucleotide sequence: TGTGCCACTACACTGGCCGTCAATGAAAAACTGTTTTTT.

The gene calls are TRBV5-1 and TRBJ2-5; D is possibly TRBD1 (6 bases). The CDR3 sequence is 18 residues long. In germline, CDR1 is SGHRS, CDR2 YFSETQ. The V end was cut by 0 bases, the J end by 2 bases, with 20 bases between. The CDR3 coding sequence is TGCGCCAGCAGCTTGGGTTCCAGGGGTTCTCTCCTACAAGAGACCCAGTACTTC. It yields the protein CASSLGSRGSLLQETQYF.

The chain employs TRBV7-2 and TRBJ1-5, with D unresolved. The CDR3 is 13 amino acids. Trimming shortened V by 5 bases and J by 6 bases, and 11 bases separated the two germline ends. Germline V gives CDR1 SGHTA, CDR2 FQGNSA. The CDR3: CASSLFKGQPQHF. In DNA, the CDR3 is TGTGCCAGCAGCCTCTTCAAGGGTCAGCCCCAGCATTTT.

The chain couples TRBV5-1 to TRBJ1-1, with no clear D. The V end lost 4 bases, the J end lost 0 bases, and 13 bases lay between the germline ends. This CDR3 region has 15 residues. CDR1 and CDR2 (germline): SGHRS, YFSETQ. CDR3 region: CASSAFGRMNTEAFF. CDR3 coding DNA: TGCGCCAGCAGCGCATTTGGACGGATGAACACTGAAGCTTTCTTT.

The chain carries TRBV6-6 and TRBJ1-1; the D is unclear. The length of the CDR3 is 13 residues. Per the germline V gene, CDR1 is MNHNY and CDR2 is SVGAGI (reference sequence). Trimming shortened V by 3 bases and J by 0 bases, and 5 bases separated the two germline ends. DNA for the CDR3: TGTGCCAGCAGTTATCGTGTGAACACTGAAGCTTTCTTT. This translates into CASSYRVNTEAFF.

V and J are TRBV6-6 and TRBJ2-2; 11 positions match TRBD2. Looked up from germline, CDR1 is MNHNY and CDR2 is SVGAGI (reference sequence). V was clipped by 5 bases and J by 6 bases; unmatched bases: 5. This CDR3 has 15 amino acids. CDR3 in DNA: TGTGCCAGCAGTAATAGCGGGGGGGCCTCCGGGGAGCTGTTTTTT. Translating it yields CASSNSGGASGELFF.

The chain is built from TRBV30 and TRBJ1-5; D is ambiguous. Trimming cost V 8 bases and J 2 bases, with 13 bases left between them. Germline V gene sequence: CDR1 GTSNPN, CDR2 SVGIG (reference sequence). This CDR3 has 13 amino acids. The CDR3 coding sequence is TGTGCCCCCCCCGGTTGTGGCAATCAGCCCCAGCATTTT. Translating it yields CAPPGCGNQPQHF. The whole variable domain, filled in from reference TRBV30 and TRBJ1-5, reads SQTIHQWPATLVQPVGSPLSLECTVEGTSNPNLYWYRQAAGRGLQLLFYSVGIGQISSEVPQNLSASRPQDRQFILSSKKLLLSDSGFYLCAPPGCGNQPQHFGDGTRLSIL.

V usage is TRBV10-3 and J usage is TRBJ2-6; 7 positions agree with TRBD2. The germline V gene encodes CDR1 ENHRY and CDR2 SYGVKD. This CDR3 is built from 18 residues. Losses at the gene ends were 0 bases for V and 4 bases for J; bases not matched to a gene: 9. The CDR3 loop is CAISESLGRGTGANVLTF. CDR3 sequence (DNA): TGTGCCATCAGTGAGTCGCTGGGGAGGGGTACAGGGGCCAACGTCCTGACTTTC.

This chain joins TRBV7-2 and TRBJ2-3; 11 nucleotides align to TRBD2. With 5 bases clipped from V and 3 bases from J, the junction kept 13 bases outside the gene matches. This CDR3 comprises 18 residues. In germline, CDR1 is SGHTA, CDR2 FQGNSA. DNA of the CDR3: TGTGCCAGCAGCCTAAAATTACTAGCGGGGGTGGGGACAGATACGCAGTATTTT. It codes for CASSLKLLAGVGTDTQYF.

Here the CDR3 reads CASSSPQSYEQYF. The CDR3 DNA reads as TGTGCCAGCAGCTCCCCCCAGTCATACGAGCAGTACTTC. The gene calls are TRBV7-9 and TRBJ2-7; D remains ambiguous. Germline V gives CDR1 SEHNR, CDR2 FQNEAQ (reference sequence). V dropped 4 bases and J dropped 4 bases, with 11 bases sitting between them. The CDR3 has 13 amino acids.